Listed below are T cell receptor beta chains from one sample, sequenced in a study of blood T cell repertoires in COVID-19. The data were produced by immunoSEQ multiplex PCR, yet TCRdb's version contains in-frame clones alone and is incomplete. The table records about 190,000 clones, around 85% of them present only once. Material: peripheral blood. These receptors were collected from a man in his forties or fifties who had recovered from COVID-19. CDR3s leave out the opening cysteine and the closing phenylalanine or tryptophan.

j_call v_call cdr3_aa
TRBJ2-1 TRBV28 ASSLIDAGRRDDNEQF
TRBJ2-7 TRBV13 ASSLVSSEQY
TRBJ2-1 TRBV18 ASSLQTGGTAYNEQF
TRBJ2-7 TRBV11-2 ASSYHLDRESTEQY
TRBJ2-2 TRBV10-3 AITRAPGGGVLF
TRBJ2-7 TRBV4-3 ASSHSQGPYEQY
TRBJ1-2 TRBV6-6 ASSYLGTGQDGYT
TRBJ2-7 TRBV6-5 ASSPAGITYEQY
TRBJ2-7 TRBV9 ASSVRDRGTYEQY
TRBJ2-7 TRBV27 ASSLSLAAEQY
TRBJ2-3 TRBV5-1 ASSLGTASTDTQY
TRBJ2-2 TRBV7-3 ASSPKQTGGGELF
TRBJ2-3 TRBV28 ASSSPGQLKSQY
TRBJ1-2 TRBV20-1 SASGQGSRGYT
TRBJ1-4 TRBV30 AWSVGAGATNEKLF
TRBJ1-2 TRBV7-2 ASSLSSQGANYGYT
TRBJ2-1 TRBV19 ASSIDRLGQF
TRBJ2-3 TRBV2 ASSLQKTDTQY
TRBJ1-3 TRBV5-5 ASSLVPVSSGNTIY
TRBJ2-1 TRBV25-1 ASSDETSGRGRYNEQF
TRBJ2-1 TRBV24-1 ATSDWGELQF
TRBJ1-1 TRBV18 ASSPGTVEAF
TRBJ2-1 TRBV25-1 ASSEPSGTDEQF
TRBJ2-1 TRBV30 AWNGGRAPLI
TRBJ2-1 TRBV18 ASSPSKGESEQF
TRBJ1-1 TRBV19 ASTTGARRNTEAF
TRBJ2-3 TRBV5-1 ASSRRTSVSSTDTQY
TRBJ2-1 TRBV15 ATSWGGGRVDEQF
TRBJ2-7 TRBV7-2 ASSLQGPSYEQY
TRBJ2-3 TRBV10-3 AISSLANTDTQY
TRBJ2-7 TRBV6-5 ASSSPRGTSSEQY
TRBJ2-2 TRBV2 ASRGGAANTGELF
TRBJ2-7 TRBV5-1 ASSWSGTVTYEQY
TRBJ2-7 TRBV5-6 ASSPGTRGPEQY
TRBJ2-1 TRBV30 AWSVGTGAYGNEQF
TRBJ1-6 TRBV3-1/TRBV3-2 ASSSTRGQFTLH
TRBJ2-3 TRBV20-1 SASGGLAATDTQY
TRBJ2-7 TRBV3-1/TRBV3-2 ASSQDDDVRPRWSYEQY
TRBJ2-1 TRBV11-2 ASSHGLAENNEQF
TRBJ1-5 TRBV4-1 ASSQWSGGNQPQH
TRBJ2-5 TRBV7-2 ASSLSGTSGRSQY
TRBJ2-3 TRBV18 ASSPRSGGVSDTQY
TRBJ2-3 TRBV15 ATSRAPQGSTQY
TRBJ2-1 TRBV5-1 ASRQKRDHNEQF
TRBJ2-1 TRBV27 ASSVGPLAGPKDEQF
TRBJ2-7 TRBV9 ASSPAGTRNYEQY